This is a list of T cell receptor beta chains from one sample in a study of a mutant IDH1 vaccine in newly diagnosed glioma. Here immunoSEQ multiplex PCR was the method, and the copy in TCRdb shows in-frame clones only, minus some. This sample has 65,000 or so clones; about 85% occur once, and the top ten carry roughly 4%. No antigen has been assigned to these receptors. Sample: PBMCs, taken from a glioma patient whose treatment included an IDH1 peptide vaccine. Receptor source: a young man with glioma. The conserved cysteine and the conserved F or W are not part of the CDR3 here. The size of a clone is reported for some rows only, either as once, few or many, or as a class for expanded clones.

j_gene: TRBJ1-4
v_gene: TRBV10-3
len: 16
abundance: .
CDR3aa: AISERDRTSATNEKLF

j_gene: TRBJ2-7
v_gene: TRBV14
len: 9
abundance: .
CDR3aa: ASTASTKQY

j_gene: TRBJ2-5
v_gene: TRBV19
len: 12
abundance: .
CDR3aa: ASSIGRSGETQY

j_gene: TRBJ2-1
v_gene: TRBV19
len: 8
abundance: .
CDR3aa: ASSNNEQF

j_gene: TRBJ2-3
v_gene: TRBV10-2
len: 14
abundance: .
CDR3aa: ASSISGTGRTDTQY

j_gene: TRBJ2-7
v_gene: TRBV27
len: 12
abundance: .
CDR3aa: ASSGGTGTEMWN

j_gene: TRBJ1-2
v_gene: TRBV13
len: 12
abundance: .
CDR3aa: ASSPRSEADGYT

j_gene: TRBJ2-2
v_gene: TRBV4-1
len: 14
abundance: .
CDR3aa: ASSQPLSTNTGELF

j_gene: TRBJ2-7
v_gene: TRBV6-5
len: 12
abundance: .
CDR3aa: ASSGTVKSYEQY

j_gene: TRBJ1-1
v_gene: TRBV29-1
len: 15
abundance: .
CDR3aa: SYEGGPKTAIRGQAF

j_gene: TRBJ2-1
v_gene: TRBV14
len: 9
abundance: .
CDR3aa: ASSQDFEQF

j_gene: TRBJ1-1
v_gene: TRBV29-1
len: 11
abundance: .
CDR3aa: SVFGQGETEAF

j_gene: TRBJ2-3
v_gene: TRBV14
len: 14
abundance: .
CDR3aa: ASSQGTPLGLDTQY

j_gene: TRBJ1-5
v_gene: TRBV5-5
len: 13
abundance: .
CDR3aa: ASSLTQTEYQPQH

j_gene: TRBJ1-2
v_gene: TRBV7-9
len: 12
abundance: .
CDR3aa: ASRNPNYNYGYT

j_gene: TRBJ2-4
v_gene: TRBV28
len: 11
abundance: .
CDR3aa: ASRGTSTNIQY

j_gene: TRBJ1-2
v_gene: TRBV4-2
len: 14
abundance: .
CDR3aa: ASSLGYWTGPMGYT

j_gene: TRBJ2-5
v_gene: TRBV27
len: 15
abundance: .
CDR3aa: ASSLWSSGGIGETQY

j_gene: TRBJ1-1
v_gene: TRBV28
len: 12
abundance: once
CDR3aa: ASSKAGGWTEAF

j_gene: TRBJ2-7
v_gene: TRBV5-4
len: 12
abundance: .
CDR3aa: ASSLRTGTYEQY

j_gene: TRBJ2-3
v_gene: TRBV10-3
len: 10
abundance: .
CDR3aa: AIGQRTDTQY

j_gene: TRBJ2-5
v_gene: TRBV9
len: 12
abundance: .
CDR3aa: ASSASWAQETQY

j_gene: TRBJ2-3
v_gene: TRBV7-6
len: 11
abundance: .
CDR3aa: ASSPLVADTQY

j_gene: TRBJ1-4
v_gene: TRBV9
len: 16
abundance: .
CDR3aa: ASSSHSSDPSFNEKLF